Shown below are 10 T cell receptor beta chains from a single sample sequenced in a study of OX40 agonist ivuxolimab in advanced cancers. Using immunoSEQ multiplex PCR, the repertoire was profiled, and TCRdb retains in-frame clones only, with some absent. In the table there are about 36,000 clones, around 80% of which are singletons. This material consisted of CD4+ or CD8+ T cells sorted from blood, taken in a trial of the OX40 agonist ivuxolimab. The source of these receptors is an adult with an advanced solid tumor such as melanoma, head and neck, liver or kidney cancer.

J is TRBJ1-2 and V is TRBV4-1; D gene uncertain. The CDR3 is made up of 15 amino acids. The V and J ends lost 1 base and 5 bases respectively, with 14 bases between them. Germline V gives CDR1 MGHRA, CDR2 YSYEKL. The CDR3 DNA is TGCGCCAGCAGCCAAGCGGCAGGTCGCGATTATGGCTACACCTTC. This codes for CASSQAAGRDYGYTF.

This clone was recorded once. The V gene is TRBV15, the J gene TRBJ2-7; D not certain. Trimming removed 0 bases at V and 5 bases at J, with 14 bases between. CDR3 length: 15 residues. CDR1 LNHNV and CDR2 YYDKDF come from the germline V gene (reference sequence). The CDR3 DNA is TGTGCCACCAGCAGAGACCCCTGGATAGACAACGAGCAGTACTTC. This encodes CATSRDPWIDNEQYF.

This clone was detected only once. V usage is TRBV5-6 and J usage is TRBJ2-2, with 9 bases identical to TRBD1. There are 17 residues in the CDR3. The V gene's germline CDR1 is SGHDT and CDR2 YYEEEE. V shed 2 bases and J 4 bases; nucleotides not matched to a gene: 9. The CDR3 coding sequence is TGTGCCAGCAGCTTTGACAGGGGGAGAATCCGCACCGGGGAGCTGTTTTTT. Protein: CASSFDRGRIRTGELFF.

The chain employs TRBV9 and TRBJ2-2; D may be TRBD1 (6 bases). This CDR3 has 16 residues. Trimming stripped 4 bases from V and 2 bases from J, with 15 bases between. Germline CDR1 SGDLS, CDR2 YYNGEE. CDR3 sequence (DNA): TGTGCCAGCAGCCCTATCCCCGGGACAAACACCGGGGAGCTGTTTTTT. Its protein is CASSPIPGTNTGELFF.

For this clone: Other DNA sequences within the sample encode an identical CDR3. The CDR3 nucleotides are TGTGCCAGCAGTGAATTCGGCGATGAGCAGTTCTTC. As protein: CASSEFGDEQFF. The gene calls are TRBV6-1 and TRBJ2-1; D unresolved. CDR1 is MNHNS and CDR2 is SASEGT in the germline V gene. The length of the CDR3 is 12 residues. V lost 2 bases, J lost 8 bases, and 7 bases lay in between.

V is TRBV28 and J is TRBJ1-5, with a weak D call TRBD1 (5 bases). V was pared by 10 bases and J by 7 bases, with 26 bases between. Germline CDR1 MDHEN, CDR2 SYDVKM. This CDR3 comprises 16 residues. This CDR3 reads CATKLGEGGFDQPQHF. The CDR3 DNA sequence: TGTGCCACCAAACTGGGGGAAGGAGGATTTGACCAGCCCCAGCATTTT. The full variable domain, in which reference TRBV28 and TRBJ1-5 provide the parts outside the CDR3, is DVKVTQSSRYLVKRTGEKVFLECVQDMDHENMFWYRQDPGLGLRLIYFSYDVKMKEKGDIPEGYSVSREKKERFSLILESASTNQTSMYLCATKLGEGGFDQPQHFGDGTRLSIL.

V is TRBV2 and J is TRBJ2-7; TRBD2 matches 11 bases. The CDR3 consists of 14 residues. The V and J ends lost 5 bases and 2 bases, in that order; junction bases with no gene match: 2. CDR1 is SNHLY and CDR2 is FYNNEI in the germline V gene. CDR3 sequence (DNA): TGTGCCAGCAGTTCGACTAGCGGGGCCTACGAGCAGTACTTC. Translation: CASSSTSGAYEQYF.

V and J are TRBV5-1 and TRBJ2-7; D gene uncertain. Germline V gene data show CDR1 as SGHRS and CDR2 as YFSETQ. The CDR3 is 12 residues long. V gave up 0 bases and J gave up 2 bases, with 3 bases separating them. This CDR3 is CASSLGAYEQYF. CDR3 coding DNA: TGCGCCAGCAGCTTGGGGGCCTACGAGCAGTACTTC.

The chain employs TRBV11-2 and TRBJ2-3, with TRBD2 matching over 11 bases. The CDR3 consists of 16 residues. Looked up from germline, CDR1 is SGHAT and CDR2 is FQNNGV. V lost 1 base and J lost 5; bases outside the gene matches: 5. CDR3 nucleotide sequence: TGTGCCAGCAGCTTAGTTGGCCTAGCGGGAGGAGATACGCAGTATTTT. Translation gives CASSLVGLAGGDTQYF.

V and J are TRBV5-6 and TRBJ2-3; the match to TRBD1 covers 11 bases. The length of the CDR3 is 14 residues. Trimming took 7 bases from V and 5 from J; bases not matched to a gene: 6. The V gene's germline CDR1 is SGHDT and CDR2 YYEEEE. CDR3 loop: CASPGQGARDTQYF. CDR3 nucleotide sequence: TGTGCCAGCCCCGGACAGGGGGCGCGAGATACGCAGTATTTT. Drawing the rest from reference TRBV5-6 and TRBJ2-3, the complete variable domain is DAGVTQSPTHLIKTRGQQVTLRCSPKSGHDTVSWYQQALGQGPQFIFQYYEEEERQRGNFPDRFSGHQFPNYSSELNVNALLLGDSALYLCASPGQGARDTQYFGPGTRLTVL.